This TCR beta chain was identified in a study of T cell changes during pregnancy in multiple sclerosis. Data came from immunoSEQ multiplex PCR; TCRdb stores just in-frame clones and leaves some out. The table shows about 48,000 clones, with over 90% occurring only once. This receptor was taken from a female donor with multiple sclerosis, enrolled in a pregnancy study. This sample comprised CD4+ T cells from peripheral blood mononuclear cells, obtained in the third trimester of pregnancy.

The CDR3 DNA sequence: TGCGCCAGCAGGGAAACCCGGGACAGTGGCAATCAGCCCCAGCATTTT. Translated, it gives CASRETRDSGNQPQHF. The rearrangement uses TRBV5-1 and TRBJ1-5; 7 nucleotides line up with TRBD1. This CDR3 spans 16 amino acids. CDR1 SGHRS and CDR2 YFSETQ come from the germline V gene. V shed 5 bases and J 2 bases; nucleotides not matched to a gene: 10.